A single sample is the source of the 12 T cell receptor beta chains below, sequenced in a study of tumor-infiltrating lymphocytes in primary liver carcinoma. Alongside blood RNA obtained from unsorted whole blood, germline DNA was also extracted. Researchers generated TCR beta cDNA from 500 ng of total RNA, relying on a constant-region primer. Libraries for TCR beta were built through three nested multiplex PCR rounds, which together made up a slightly modified ARM-PCR procedure. Use of TRBV1-TRBV30 forward primers with a C-beta reverse primer characterized the first two PCR rounds, which lasted about 11 cycles each. TCRdb re-called the multiplex PCR reads through MiXCR, storing one row per CDR3 protein. This sample has fewer than 350,000 distinct CDR3 sequences, with 65% found just once. The sequenced material came from peripheral blood. The receptors were sampled from a man in his forties with primary liver carcinoma and hepatitis B virus infection.

A remark on this clonotype: This may be a read error, as it is one base from a much larger clone. The CDR3 does not close with the conserved phenylalanine or tryptophan, likely indicating a read error. The rearrangement joins TRBV11-2 to TRBJ2-5; unclear D gene. The CDR3 has 13 amino acids. Trimming stripped 1 base from V and 0 bases from J, with 3 bases between. CDR1 is SGHAT, CDR2 FQNNGV, per germline. This CDR3 is CASSLAYQETQYL. The CDR3 region has the DNA TGTGCCAGCAGCTTAGCGTACCAAGAGACCCAGTACCTC.

Concerning this clonotype itself: The CDR3 end shows no conserved phenylalanine or tryptophan, and so a read error is likely. This chain links TRBV10-2 with TRBJ2-1, with D uncertain. The CDR3 is made up of 14 amino acids. Looked up from germline, CDR1 is WSHSY and CDR2 is SAAADI. V was clipped by 7 bases and J by 9 bases, with 19 bases between them. The CDR3 loop is CASKGTASWGEQFL. Written as DNA, the CDR3 is TGCGCCAGCAAAGGAACGGCTTCCTGGGGTGAGCAGTTCCTC.

This chain joins TRBV30 and TRBJ2-1; 9 bases are a match to TRBD1. Germline V lookup: CDR1 GTSNPN, CDR2 SVGIG (reference sequence). J was trimmed by 1 base and V by 5 bases; bases with no gene match: 3. This CDR3 region has 14 residues. CDR3 region: CAWGDRASYNEQFF. In nucleotides, the CDR3 is TGTGCCTGGGGGGACAGGGCATCCTACAATGAGCAGTTCTTC.

About this clonotype itself: A much larger clone lies a single base off, so this may be a read error. The chain recombines TRBV29-1 with TRBJ2-1, with D unclear. V was pared by 3 bases and J by 7 bases, with 13 bases between. Per germline, CDR1 SQVTM and CDR2 ANQGSEA. CDR3 size: 13 residues. The CDR3, as DNA: TGCAGCGTTGATAGGCAGCGTTGGAATGAGCAGTTCTTC. It is translated as CSVDRQRWNEQFF.

This clonotype has a single count. V and J are TRBV4-2 and TRBJ2-1, with TRBD2 matching over 11 bases. Germline trimming cut 5 bases from V and 2 bases from J; bases unmatched to any gene: 8. The germline CDR1 and CDR2 sequences are LGHNA and YNFKEQ. The CDR3 contains 17 residues. The CDR3 sequence: CASSYRVSGRAYNEQFF. CDR3 nucleotides: TGTGCCAGCAGCTATCGGGTTAGCGGGAGGGCCTACAATGAGCAGTTCTTC.

Comment on this clonotype: A much larger clone differs by one base, so this may be a read error. The chain uses TRBV29-1 and TRBJ1-2; D gene unclear. The length of the CDR3 is 9 residues. Germline CDR1 and CDR2: SQVTM and ANQGSEA. The CDR3 sequence: CGVDDGYTF. CDR3 bases: TGCGGCGTTGACGATGGCTACACCTTC. Full variable domain (remainder filled in from reference TRBV29-1 and TRBJ1-2): SAVISQKPSRDICQRGTSLTIQCQVDSQVTMMFWYRQQPGQSLTLIATANQGSEATYESGFVIDKFPISRPNLTFSTLTVSNMSPEDSSIYLCGVDDGYTFGSGTRLTVV.

This clonotype appeared a few times. The chain couples TRBV28 to TRBJ1-5; D is undetermined. The CDR3 sequence is 13 residues long. In germline, CDR1 is MDHEN, CDR2 SYDVKM. The V gene lost 7 bases and the J gene lost 6 bases, with 13 bases spanning the gap. The CDR3 DNA is TGTGCCAGCAAAGTGAGAGGCACTCAGCCCCAGCATTTT. Amino acids: CASKVRGTQPQHF. The full variable domain, completed using reference TRBV28 and TRBJ1-5, is DVKVTQSSRYLVKRTGEKVFLECVQDMDHENMFWYRQDPGLGLRLIYFSYDVKMKEKGDIPEGYSVSREKKERFSLILESASTNQTSMYLCASKVRGTQPQHFGDGTRLSIL.

In regard to this clonotype: Given the absence of the conserved phenylalanine or tryptophan at the CDR3 end, a read error is likely. CDR3 nucleotides: TGTAGCGTTGAAGCCCTATTACTAGCGGGAAGCACAGATACGCAGTATCTT. Residues: CSVEALLLAGSTDTQYL. J is TRBJ2-3 and V is TRBV29-1; TRBD2 aligns across 10 bases. The CDR3 is made up of 17 amino acids. Per the germline V gene, CDR1 is SQVTM and CDR2 is ANQGSEA.

This clonotype came up a few times. The rearrangement links TRBV28 to TRBJ2-2; D assignment may be TRBD1 or TRBD2 (5 bases each). The CDR3 consists of 15 residues. CDR1 and CDR2 (germline): MDHEN, SYDVKM. V lost 6 bases and J 1 base, leaving 12 bases between the germline ends. Here the CDR3 reads CASRAGQGNTGELFF. For the CDR3, the DNA is TGTGCCAGCAGGGCGGGCCAGGGGAACACCGGGGAGCTGTTTTTT.

In regard to this clonotype: A much larger clone lies one base from this, so it may be a read error. As the CDR3 is not closed by the conserved phenylalanine or tryptophan, this likely results from a read error. The V call is TRBV29-1, the J call TRBJ1-5, with TRBD1 matching over 7 bases. CDR1 and CDR2 (germline): SQVTM, ANQGSEA. The V segment lost 6 bases and the J segment 6 bases; nucleotides outside the gene matches: 8. The CDR3 runs to 13 residues. CDR3 sequence reads: CSVISGGGQPQHL. The DNA of the CDR3 is TGCAGCGTCATCTCAGGGGGAGGTCAGCCCCAGCATCTT.

Worth noting for this clonotype: Germline is not matched at one junction end, which may reflect a read error. The chain couples TRBV4-3 to TRBJ2-1; maybe TRBD1 (7 bases). CDR1 and CDR2 from the germline V gene are LGHNA and YSLEER. This CDR3 spans 16 amino acids. CDR3 nucleotide sequence: TGCGCCAGCAGCCAGGAAACCAGGGGGAGGTACAAAGAGCAGTTCTTC. Its protein is CASSQETRGRYKEQFF.

Worth noting for this clonotype: A junction boundary mismatches the germline segment, possibly from a read error. The V call is TRBV28, the J call TRBJ1-1; D is undetermined. The CDR3 is made up of 11 amino acids. CDR1 is MDHEN and CDR2 is SYDVKM in the germline V gene. CDR3 bases: TGTGCCAGCAATTTAGATGGGGTAGCTTTCTTT. It yields the protein CASNLDGVAFF.